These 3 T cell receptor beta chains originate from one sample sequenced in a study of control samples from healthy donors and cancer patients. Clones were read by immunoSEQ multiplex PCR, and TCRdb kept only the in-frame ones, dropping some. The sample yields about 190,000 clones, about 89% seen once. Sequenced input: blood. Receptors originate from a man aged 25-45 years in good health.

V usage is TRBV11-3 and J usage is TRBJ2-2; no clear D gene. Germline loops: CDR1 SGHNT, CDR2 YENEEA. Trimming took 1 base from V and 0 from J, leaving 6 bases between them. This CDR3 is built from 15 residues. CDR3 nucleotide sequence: TGTGCCAGCAGCTTAGTAGGGCCGAACACCGGGGAGCTGTTTTTT. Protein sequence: CASSLVGPNTGELFF.

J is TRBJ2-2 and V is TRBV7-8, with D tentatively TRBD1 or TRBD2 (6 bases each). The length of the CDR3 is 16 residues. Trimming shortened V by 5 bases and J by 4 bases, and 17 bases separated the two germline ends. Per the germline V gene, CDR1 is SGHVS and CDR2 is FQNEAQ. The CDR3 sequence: CASSQRVGGLTGELFF. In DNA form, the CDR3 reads TGTGCCAGCAGCCAACGGGTAGGGGGGCTCACCGGGGAGCTGTTTTTT.

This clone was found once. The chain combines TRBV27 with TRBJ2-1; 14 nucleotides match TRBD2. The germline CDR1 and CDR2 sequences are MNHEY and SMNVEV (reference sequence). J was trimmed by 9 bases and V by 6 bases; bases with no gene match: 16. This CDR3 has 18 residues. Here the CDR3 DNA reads TGTGCCAGCAGCATAACCCATCGGACTAGCGGGGGGCCGGGTGAGCAGTTCTTC. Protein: CASSITHRTSGGPGEQFF.